Below are 10 T cell receptor beta chains sequenced from a single sample in a study of spatial heterogeneity in lung cancer. TCRdb used MiXCR to reprocess the 5' RACE reads, holding one entry per CDR3 protein. The table records about 120,000 distinct CDR3 sequences, 9% to 15% of them present only once. Time point: blood at routine non-recurrence follow-up after resection. No cell sorting; template was whole RNA from tumor, lung tissue or PBMC. The source material was PBMCs, sampled at follow-up. Receptors originate from a male donor with early-stage non-small cell lung cancer.

This clonotype was recorded many times. The CDR3 is CATTGNSYEQYF. For the CDR3, the DNA is TGTGCCACCACAGGGAACTCCTACGAGCAGTACTTC. The chain uses TRBV10-3 and TRBJ2-7; maybe TRBD1 (6 bases). The CDR3 sequence is 12 residues long. From germline, CDR1 is ENHRY and CDR2 SYGVKD. With 10 bases removed from V and 0 bases from J, the gap between germline ends came to 10 bases.

This clonotype was observed a handful of times. V and J are TRBV6-5 and TRBJ1-2; D unresolved. V lost 4 bases, J lost 2 bases, and 11 bases lay in between. This CDR3 comprises 14 residues. Germline values: CDR1 MNHEY, CDR2 SVGAGI. CDR3 sequence: CASSLGLGNYGYTF. DNA for the CDR3: TGTGCCAGCAGTTTAGGTTTAGGAAACTATGGCTACACCTTC.

Only a few counts were recorded for this clonotype. The rearrangement uses TRBV18 and TRBJ1-6; no firm D call. This CDR3 comprises 15 residues. V was cut by 2 bases and J by 8 bases, with 13 bases left in between. Germline lookup yields CDR1 KGHSH and CDR2 LQKENI. CDR3 DNA: TGTGCCAGCTCACCAGCCGGGTCACAATATTCACCCCTCCACTTT. It encodes CASSPAGSQYSPLHF.

This clonotype has more than one count but fewer than ten. The chain recombines TRBV6-1 with TRBJ2-3; 9 nucleotides agree with TRBD1. This CDR3 is 14 amino acids long. Germline-derived CDR1 and CDR2 are MNHNS and SASEGT. The trim removed 10 bases at V and 3 bases at J, leaving 8 bases unmatched. CDR3 sequence: CATQTGGLTDTQYF. The CDR3 DNA is TGTGCCACCCAGACAGGGGGTTTGACAGATACGCAGTATTTT.

The gene calls are TRBV7-9 and TRBJ1-5; D remains unclear. The CDR3 consists of 14 residues. V lost 3 bases and J 2 bases, leaving 8 bases between the germline ends. Germline CDR1 is SEHNR and CDR2 is FQNEAQ (reference sequence). CDR3 sequence reads: CASSFDTGNQPQHF. The CDR3 coding sequence is TGTGCCAGCAGCTTCGACACCGGCAATCAGCCCCAGCATTTT.

V is TRBV12-3 or TRBV12-4 and J is TRBJ2-1; 14 bases agree with TRBD2. V lost 7 bases, J lost 1 base, and 15 bases stayed unmatched. The CDR3 consists of 20 residues. This CDR3 is CASTHPGLAGGVGSYNEQFF. The CDR3 DNA sequence: TGTGCCAGCACCCATCCCGGACTAGCGGGGGGCGTTGGGTCCTACAATGAGCAGTTCTTC.

This clonotype showed up just a few times. The V gene is TRBV6-2 or TRBV6-3, the J gene TRBJ2-1; 9 bases are a match to TRBD2. This CDR3 has 15 amino acids. Germline assignment: CDR1 MNHEY and CDR2 SVGEGT. J gave up 7 bases and V 2 bases, and 6 bases lay outside the gene matches. CDR3 sequence (DNA): TGTGCCAGCAGTTACCGGCGGGGGGGCCGGAATGAGCAGTTCTTC. Protein: CASSYRRGGRNEQFF.

This clonotype was counted between two and nine times. This chain uses TRBV2 with TRBJ1-2; D remains ambiguous. The CDR3 extends over 11 amino acids. V was trimmed by 6 bases and J by 8 bases, leaving 10 bases between them. Germline V gene lookup returns CDR1 SNHLY and CDR2 FYNNEI. CDR3 residues: CASRTFPGYTF. CDR3 in DNA: TGTGCCAGCAGGACCTTCCCCGGCTACACCTTC.

The sample holds a few counts of this clonotype. This sequence joins TRBV11-2 and TRBJ2-1, with TRBD2 matching over 9 bases. This CDR3 is 15 amino acids long. Trimming removed 3 bases from V and 9 bases from J; junction bases left unmatched: 9. Germline V gives CDR1 SGHAT, CDR2 FQNNGV. The CDR3 nucleotides read TGTGCCAGCAGCTTTCTAGCGGGGACATGGGGTGAGCAGTTCTTC. Its translation: CASSFLAGTWGEQFF.

This clonotype has a count of ten or more. The chain carries TRBV20-1 and TRBJ1-2, with 7 bases matching TRBD1. The CDR3 is made up of 15 amino acids. Germline values: CDR1 DFQATT, CDR2 SNEGSKA (reference sequence). The V and J ends lost 6 bases and 6 bases, in that order; junction bases with no gene match: 16. The CDR3: CSAPTRQGFFDGYTF. CDR3 DNA sequence: TGCAGTGCCCCGACGAGACAGGGCTTTTTCGATGGCTACACCTTC.